This T cell receptor (beta chain) was observed in a study of T cells after yellow fever vaccination. Findings and caveats of the study: Overlap between CD4 and CD8 compartments was detected for a small share of clonotypes. Reappearance after the booster was seen for most primary-vaccination clones, at 96% CD4 and around 90% CD8. Contamination of FACS-sorted repertoires by abundant clonotypes from the bulk population could occur.

Template switching with 5'RACE generated the TCR cDNA and added a universal primer site and UMIs. Each CDR3 protein gets one entry after TCRdb re-called the 5' RACE reads with MiXCR. The top ten clones hold about 16% of a sample with 450,000 to 650,000 distinct CDR3 sequences, about a fifth of them seen once. This clonotype was counted a few times. Its target is not known. This sequence originates from a man aged 18 to 29 who received the YFV17D yellow fever vaccine. Here the sequenced sample was PBMCs, taken roughly 20 days after the first yellow fever vaccination.

Here the CDR3 DNA reads TGTGCCACCAGCAGAGAGGGACGCGCCTACGAGCAGTACGTC. Its translation: CATSREGRAYEQYV. The V gene is TRBV15, the J gene TRBJ2-7; D may match TRBD1 or TRBD2 (5 bases each). The CDR3 length is 14 residues. The germline V gene encodes CDR1 LNHNV and CDR2 YYDKDF (reference sequence). V was trimmed by 0 bases and J by 2 bases, leaving 8 bases between them.